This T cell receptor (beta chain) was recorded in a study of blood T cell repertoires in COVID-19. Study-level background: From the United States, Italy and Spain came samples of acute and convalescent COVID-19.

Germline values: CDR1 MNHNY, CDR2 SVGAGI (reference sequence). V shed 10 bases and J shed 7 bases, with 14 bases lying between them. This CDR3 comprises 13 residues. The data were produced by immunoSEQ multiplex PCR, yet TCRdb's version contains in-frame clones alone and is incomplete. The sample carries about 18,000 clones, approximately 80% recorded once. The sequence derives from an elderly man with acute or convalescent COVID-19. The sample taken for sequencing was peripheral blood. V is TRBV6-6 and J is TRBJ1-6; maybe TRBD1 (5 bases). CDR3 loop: CATMGPPNSPLHF. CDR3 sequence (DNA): TGTGCCACCATGGGGCCCCCGAATTCACCCCTCCACTTT.